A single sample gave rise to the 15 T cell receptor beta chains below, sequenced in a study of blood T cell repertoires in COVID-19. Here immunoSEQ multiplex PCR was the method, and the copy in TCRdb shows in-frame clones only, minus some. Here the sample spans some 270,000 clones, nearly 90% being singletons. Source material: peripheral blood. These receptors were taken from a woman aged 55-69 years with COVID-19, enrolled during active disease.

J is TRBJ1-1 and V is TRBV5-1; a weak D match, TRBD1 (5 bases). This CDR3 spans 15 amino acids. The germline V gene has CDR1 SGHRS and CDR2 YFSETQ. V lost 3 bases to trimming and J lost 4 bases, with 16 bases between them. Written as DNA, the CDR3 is TGCGCCAGCAGCTACTCGGCCAGGGCGTCCACTGAAGCTTTCTTT. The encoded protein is CASSYSARASTEAFF.

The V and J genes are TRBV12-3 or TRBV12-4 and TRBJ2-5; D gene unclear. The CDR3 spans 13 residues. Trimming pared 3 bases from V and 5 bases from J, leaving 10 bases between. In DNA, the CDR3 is TGTGCCAGCAGTTTCGGTGCCGCGGAGACCCAGTACTTC. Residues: CASSFGAAETQYF.

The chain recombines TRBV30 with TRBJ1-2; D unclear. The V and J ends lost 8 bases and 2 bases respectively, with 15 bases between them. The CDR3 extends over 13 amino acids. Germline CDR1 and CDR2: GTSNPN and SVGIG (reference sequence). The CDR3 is CARKWSGNYGYTF. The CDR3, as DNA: TGTGCCCGGAAATGGAGCGGGAACTATGGCTACACCTTC.

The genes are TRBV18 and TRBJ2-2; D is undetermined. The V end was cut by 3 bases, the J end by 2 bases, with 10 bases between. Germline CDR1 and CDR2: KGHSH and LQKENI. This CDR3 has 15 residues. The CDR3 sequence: CASSPAAGNTGELFF. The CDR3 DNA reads TGTGCCAGCTCACCTGCGGCCGGTAACACCGGGGAGCTGTTTTTT.

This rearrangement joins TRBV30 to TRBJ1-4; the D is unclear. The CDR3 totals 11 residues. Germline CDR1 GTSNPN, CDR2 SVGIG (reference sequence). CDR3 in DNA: TGTGCTGGGTACAGCAATGAAAAACTGTTTTTT. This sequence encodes CAGYSNEKLFF.

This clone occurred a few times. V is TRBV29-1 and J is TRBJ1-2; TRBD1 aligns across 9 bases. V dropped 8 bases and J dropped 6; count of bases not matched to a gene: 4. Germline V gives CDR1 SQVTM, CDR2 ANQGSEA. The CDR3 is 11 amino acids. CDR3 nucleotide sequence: TGCAGCACCACAGGGGGCGATGGCTACACCTTC. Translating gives CSTTGGDGYTF. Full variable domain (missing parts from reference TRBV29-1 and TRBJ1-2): SAVISQKPSRDICQRGTSLTIQCQVDSQVTMMFWYRQQPGQSLTLIATANQGSEATYESGFVIDKFPISRPNLTFSTLTVSNMSPEDSSIYLCSTTGGDGYTFGSGTRLTVV.

CDR3 nucleotides: TGTGCCAGCAGCTTGGGGGGGCTCTCGGGCACTGAAGCTTTCTTT. Translating it yields CASSLGGLSGTEAFF. The rearrangement links TRBV7-6 to TRBJ1-1, with a possible D match to TRBD1 (6 bases). V lost 3 bases, J lost 4 bases, and 15 bases lay in between. The CDR3 length is 15 residues. Germline loops: CDR1 SGHVS, CDR2 FNYEAQ.

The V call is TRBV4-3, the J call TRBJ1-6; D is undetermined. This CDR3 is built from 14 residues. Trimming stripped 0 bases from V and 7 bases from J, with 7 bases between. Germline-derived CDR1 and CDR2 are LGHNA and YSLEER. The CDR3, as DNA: TGCGCCAGCAGCCAAGAGAGGCGAAATTCACCCCTCCACTTT. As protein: CASSQERRNSPLHF.

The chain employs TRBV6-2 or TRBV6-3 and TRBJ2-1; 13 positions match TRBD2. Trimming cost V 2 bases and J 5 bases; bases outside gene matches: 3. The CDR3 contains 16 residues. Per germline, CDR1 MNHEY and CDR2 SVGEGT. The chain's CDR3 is CASSYTSGGVNNEQFF. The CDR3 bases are TGTGCCAGCAGTTACACTAGCGGGGGGGTAAACAATGAGCAGTTCTTC.

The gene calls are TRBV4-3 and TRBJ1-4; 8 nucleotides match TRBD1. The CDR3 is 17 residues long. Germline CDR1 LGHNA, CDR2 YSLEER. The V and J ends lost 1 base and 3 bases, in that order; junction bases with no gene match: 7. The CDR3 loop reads CASSQAAGGGPNEKLFF. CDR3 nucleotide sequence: TGCGCCAGCAGCCAAGCTGCAGGGGGCGGCCCTAATGAAAAACTGTTTTTT.

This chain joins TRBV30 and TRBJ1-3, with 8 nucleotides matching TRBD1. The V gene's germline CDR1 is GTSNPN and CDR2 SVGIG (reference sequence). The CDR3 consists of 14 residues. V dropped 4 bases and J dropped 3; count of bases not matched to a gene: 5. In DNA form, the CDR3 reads TGTGCCTGGAAAGGTGGGACAGGTGGAAACACCATATATTTT. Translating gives CAWKGGTGGNTIYF.

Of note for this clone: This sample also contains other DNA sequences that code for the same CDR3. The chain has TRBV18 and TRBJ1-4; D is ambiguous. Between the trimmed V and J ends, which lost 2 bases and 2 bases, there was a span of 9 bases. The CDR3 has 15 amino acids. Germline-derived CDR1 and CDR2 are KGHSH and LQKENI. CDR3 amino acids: CASSPSGGTNEKLFF. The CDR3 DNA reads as TGTGCCAGCTCACCATCGGGAGGGACTAATGAAAAACTGTTTTTT.

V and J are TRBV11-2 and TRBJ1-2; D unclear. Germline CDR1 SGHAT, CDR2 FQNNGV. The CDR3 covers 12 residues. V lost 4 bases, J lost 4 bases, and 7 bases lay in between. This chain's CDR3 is CASSSEGYGYTF. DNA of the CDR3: TGTGCCAGCAGCTCTGAGGGCTATGGCTACACCTTC.

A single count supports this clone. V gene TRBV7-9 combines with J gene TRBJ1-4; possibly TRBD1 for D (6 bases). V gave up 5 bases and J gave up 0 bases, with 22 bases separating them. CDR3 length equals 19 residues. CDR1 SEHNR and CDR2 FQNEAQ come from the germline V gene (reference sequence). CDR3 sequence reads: CASSRRTQSGAATNEKLFF. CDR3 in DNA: TGTGCCAGCAGCCGTAGGACCCAATCAGGGGCTGCAACTAATGAAAAACTGTTTTTT.

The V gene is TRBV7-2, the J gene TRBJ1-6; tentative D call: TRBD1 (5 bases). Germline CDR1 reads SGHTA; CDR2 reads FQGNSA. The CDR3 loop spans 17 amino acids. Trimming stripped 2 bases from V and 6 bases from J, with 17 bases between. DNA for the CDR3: TGTGCCAGCAGCTTAAGCAGTGTTCAGGGTGGTAATTCACCCCTCCACTTT. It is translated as CASSLSSVQGGNSPLHF.